The 14 T cell receptor beta chains below all came from one sample that was sequenced in a study of blood T cell repertoires in COVID-19. Sequencing was performed with immunoSEQ multiplex PCR; in TCRdb, only in-frame clones are kept and a portion is missing. The sample includes about 97,000 clones, 85% of them seen just once. The sequenced sample consisted of peripheral blood. The receptors originated from a woman aged 70-85 years with active or convalescent COVID-19.

This clone has just one count. The chain combines TRBV2 with TRBJ1-2; perhaps TRBD1 as D (6 bases). Germline assignment: CDR1 SNHLY and CDR2 FYNNEI. V lost 3 bases and J lost 4, with 9 bases in between. CDR3 length equals 13 residues. The CDR3 coding sequence is TGTGCCAGCAGTGATTGGACAGTCTATGGCTACACCTTC. Its translation: CASSDWTVYGYTF. Together with reference TRBV2 and TRBJ1-2, the CDR3 gives the full variable domain: EPEVTQTPSHQVTQMGQEVILRCVPISNHLYFYWYRQILGQKVEFLVSFYNNEISEKSEIFDDQFSVERPDGSNFTLKIRSTKLEDSAMYFCASSDWTVYGYTFGSGTRLTVV.

V and J are TRBV3-1 (or the pseudogene TRBV3-2) and TRBJ2-3; TRBD1 matches at 8 bases. J gave up 0 bases and V 5 bases, and 7 bases lay outside the gene matches. Germline V CDR1 and CDR2: LGHDT, YNNKEL (reference sequence). The CDR3 loop spans 16 amino acids. The CDR3 loop reads CASSSWTGRSTDTQYF. The CDR3 nucleotides read TGTGCCAGCAGCAGTTGGACAGGGCGAAGCACAGATACGCAGTATTTT.

Here the CDR3 DNA reads TGCGCCAGCAGCCTAGGGACAGGGCCCTATGGCTACACCTTC. It translates to CASSLGTGPYGYTF. The rearrangement uses TRBV5-1 and TRBJ1-2, with 9 nucleotides matching TRBD1. The CDR3 totals 14 residues. CDR1 and CDR2 (germline): SGHRS, YFSETQ. The V gene end was trimmed by 4 bases and the J gene end by 4 bases; junction bases not matched to a gene: 5.

This chain uses TRBV27 with TRBJ2-7, with 9 bases that match TRBD2. The CDR3 has 15 amino acids. Germline V gene lookup returns CDR1 MNHEY and CDR2 SMNVEV (reference sequence). The junction had 3 bases not matched to a gene; V was cut back by 0 bases and J by 3 bases. The CDR3 here is CASSLSRGGVYEQYF. Here the CDR3 DNA reads TGTGCCAGCAGTTTATCGCGGGGGGGCGTCTACGAGCAGTACTTC.

This clone came up a few times. The chain recombines TRBV2 with TRBJ2-6; D call uncertain. V shed 0 bases and J shed 4 bases, with 19 bases lying between them. The CDR3 extends over 19 amino acids. Germline V CDR1 and CDR2: SNHLY, FYNNEI. The CDR3 coding sequence is TGTGCCAGCAGTGAAGCGCGGCCGGCCCAGTTACGAGGGGCCAACGTCCTGACTTTC. This sequence encodes CASSEARPAQLRGANVLTF.

This chain links TRBV6-1 with TRBJ1-5; the match to TRBD1 covers 9 bases. The CDR3 loop spans 13 amino acids. The germline gives CDR1 MNHNS, CDR2 SASEGT. V lost 7 bases, J lost 4 bases, and 2 bases stayed unmatched. This CDR3 is CASKQGANQPQHF. The CDR3 bases are TGTGCCAGCAAACAGGGGGCGAATCAGCCCCAGCATTTT.

V gene TRBV21-1 combines with J gene TRBJ1-2. TRBV21-1 is shown as a pseudogene. The CDR3 covers 15 residues. CDR3 nucleotides: TGTGCCAGCGAGCGGATGTGTATCCTTAACTATGGCTACACCTTC. This gives the protein CASERMCILNYGYTF.

The V and J genes are TRBV15 and TRBJ2-5, with D perhaps TRBD2 (5 bases). V lost 0 bases and J lost 2, with 13 bases in between. CDR1 LNHNV and CDR2 YYDKDF come from the germline V gene (reference sequence). The CDR3 covers 16 residues. CDR3 DNA: TGTGCCACCAGCAGAGATCGGGCGGGCAGGCAAGAGACCCAGTACTTC. Residues: CATSRDRAGRQETQYF.

The sample holds one count of this clone. This chain connects TRBV4-2 to TRBJ1-1; D unresolved. The V end lost 0 bases, the J end lost 4 bases, and 12 bases lay between the germline ends. Germline V gene data show CDR1 as LGHNA and CDR2 as YNFKEQ. This CDR3 contains 15 residues. CDR3 sequence: CASSQDQRGSTEAFF. The CDR3 coding sequence is TGTGCCAGCAGCCAAGATCAACGGGGAAGCACTGAAGCTTTCTTT.

This rearrangement joins TRBV11-3 to TRBJ2-3, with D possibly being TRBD1 (5 bases). The ends were cut back, 4 bases at V and 13 bases at J, with 12 bases in the middle. CDR3 length: 11 residues. The germline gives CDR1 SGHNT, CDR2 YENEEA. In DNA, the CDR3 is TGTGCCAGCAGCTCCGGCAGGGTAGAGTATTTT. It specifies CASSSGRVEYF. The full variable domain, its missing parts supplied by reference TRBV11-3 and TRBJ2-3, is EAGVVQSPRYKIIEKKQPVAFWCNPISGHNTLYWYLQNLGQGPELLIRYENEEAVDDSQLPKDRFSAERLKGVDSTLKIQPAELGDSAVYLCASSSGRVEYFGPGTRLTVL.

The chain has TRBV6-4 and TRBJ2-1; 11 bases are a match to TRBD2. The CDR3 contains 15 residues. Germline V CDR1 and CDR2: MRHNA, SNTAGT. V lost 5 bases to trimming and J lost 3 bases; unmatched junction nucleotides: 3. CDR3 DNA: TGTGCCAGCAGTTCACTAGCGGGAGACTACAATGAGCAGTTCTTC. This sequence encodes CASSSLAGDYNEQFF.

The rearrangement uses TRBV9 and TRBJ2-1; possibly TRBD2 for D (7 bases). V dropped 6 bases and J dropped 5 bases, with 18 bases sitting between them. CDR1 is SGDLS, CDR2 YYNGEE, per germline. This CDR3 has 15 amino acids. CDR3 in amino acids: CASMGGGSSDNEQFF. CDR3 nucleotide sequence: TGTGCCAGCATGGGGGGCGGGAGTTCGGACAATGAGCAGTTCTTC.

V and J are TRBV6-2 or TRBV6-3 and TRBJ1-1; 9 bases map to TRBD1. V shed 2 bases, J shed 13 bases, and the junction held 8 bases outside the gene matches. The germline gives CDR1 MNHEY, CDR2 SVGEGT. CDR3 length equals 13 residues. CDR3 loop: CASSYRDREWVFF. CDR3 sequence (DNA): TGTGCCAGCAGTTACCGGGACAGGGAATGGGTTTTCTTT.

The chain carries TRBV7-3 and TRBJ2-3; D possibly corresponds to TRBD2 (6 bases). The CDR3 contains 13 residues. V was pared by 5 bases and J by 5 bases, with 11 bases between. CDR1 is SGHTA, CDR2 FQGTGA, per germline. The CDR3 is CASSPIGGDTQYF. The CDR3 bases are TGTGCCAGCAGCCCGATCGGGGGAGATACGCAGTATTTT.